This TCR beta chain was observed in a study of CD8+CD57+ T cells in acquired aplastic anemia. The template used for profiling TCR beta VDJ and CDR3 was genomic DNA. In TCRdb, the reads were re-called with MiXCR into one record per CDR3 protein. The sample shows around 250,000 distinct CDR3 sequences, around 60% of them seen only once. The CDR3 has 17 residues. The germline V gene has CDR1 LGHDT and CDR2 YNNKEL (reference sequence). J was trimmed by 4 bases and V by 2 bases; bases with no gene match: 10. The specimen sequenced was sorted CD4+, CD8+, or CD8+CD57+ T cells (not recorded which) from PBMCs. The gene calls are TRBV3-1 and TRBJ1-5, with TRBD1 identical over 8 bases. The receptor was derived from a human donor with severe aplastic anemia or a healthy control (not recorded which). The DNA of the CDR3 is TGTGCCAGCAGCCAAAGGGGCGGGACAGGAGGTAATCAGCCCCAGCATTTT. This codes for CASSQRGGTGGNQPQHF.